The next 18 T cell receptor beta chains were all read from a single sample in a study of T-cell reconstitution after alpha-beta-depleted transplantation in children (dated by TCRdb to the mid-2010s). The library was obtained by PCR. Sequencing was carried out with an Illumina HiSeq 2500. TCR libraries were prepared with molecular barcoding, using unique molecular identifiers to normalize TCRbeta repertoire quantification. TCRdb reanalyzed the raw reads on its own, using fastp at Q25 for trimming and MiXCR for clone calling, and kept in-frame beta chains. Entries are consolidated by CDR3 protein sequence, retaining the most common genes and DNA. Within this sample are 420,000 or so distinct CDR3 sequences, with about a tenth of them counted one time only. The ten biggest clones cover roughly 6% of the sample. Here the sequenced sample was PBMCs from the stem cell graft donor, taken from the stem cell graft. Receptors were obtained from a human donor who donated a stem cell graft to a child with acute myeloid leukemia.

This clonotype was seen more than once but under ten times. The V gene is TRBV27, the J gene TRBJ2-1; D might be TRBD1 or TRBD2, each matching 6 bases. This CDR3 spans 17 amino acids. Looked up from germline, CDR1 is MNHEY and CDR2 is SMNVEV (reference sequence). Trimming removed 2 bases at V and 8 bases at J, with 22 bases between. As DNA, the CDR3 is TGTGCCAGCAGTTTAGTGGGTAGCGGAAAGGGGGGTGATGAGCAGTTCTTC. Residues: CASSLVGSGKGGDEQFF.

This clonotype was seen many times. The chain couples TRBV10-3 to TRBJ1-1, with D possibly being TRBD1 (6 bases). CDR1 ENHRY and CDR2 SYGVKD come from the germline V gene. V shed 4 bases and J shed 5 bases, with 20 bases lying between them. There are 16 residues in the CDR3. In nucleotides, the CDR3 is TGTGCCATCAGTGGCCCCCAGGGTGGGGGGCAAACTGAAGCTTTCTTT. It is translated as CAISGPQGGGQTEAFF.

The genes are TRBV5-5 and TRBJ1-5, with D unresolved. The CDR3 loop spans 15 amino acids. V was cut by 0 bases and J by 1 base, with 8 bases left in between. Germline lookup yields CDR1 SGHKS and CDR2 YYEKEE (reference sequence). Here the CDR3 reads CASSLGEESNQPQHF. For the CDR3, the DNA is TGTGCCAGCAGCTTGGGGGAGGAGAGCAATCAGCCCCAGCATTTT.

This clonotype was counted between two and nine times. The CDR3 is CASSQGLGGEQYF. Here the CDR3 DNA reads TGCGCCAGCAGCCAAGGCCTAGGTGGCGAGCAGTACTTC. The chain uses TRBV4-1 and TRBJ2-7; D is unclear. Per germline, CDR1 MGHRA and CDR2 YSYEKL. The V and J ends lost 1 base and 6 bases respectively, with 10 bases between them. The CDR3 spans 13 residues.

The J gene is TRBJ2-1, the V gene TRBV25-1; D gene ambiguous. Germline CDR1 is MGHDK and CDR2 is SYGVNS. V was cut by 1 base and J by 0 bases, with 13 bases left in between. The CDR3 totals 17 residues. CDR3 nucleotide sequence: TGTGCCAGCAGTGAATTGTGGAAGGAAAGCTCCTACAATGAGCAGTTCTTC. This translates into CASSELWKESSYNEQFF.

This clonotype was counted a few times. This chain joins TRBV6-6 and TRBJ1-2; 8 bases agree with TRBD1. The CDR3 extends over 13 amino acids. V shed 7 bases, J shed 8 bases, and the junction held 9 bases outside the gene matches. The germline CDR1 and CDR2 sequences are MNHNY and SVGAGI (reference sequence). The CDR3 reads CASTSRTGTGYTF. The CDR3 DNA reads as TGTGCCAGCACCTCCCGGACAGGGACCGGCTACACCTTC.

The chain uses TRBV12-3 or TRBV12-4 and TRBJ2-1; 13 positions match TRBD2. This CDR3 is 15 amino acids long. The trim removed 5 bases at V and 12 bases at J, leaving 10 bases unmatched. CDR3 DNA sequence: TGTGCCAGCAGTAGAGGACTAGCGGGAGAGAAGCGGCAGTTCTTC. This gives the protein CASSRGLAGEKRQFF.

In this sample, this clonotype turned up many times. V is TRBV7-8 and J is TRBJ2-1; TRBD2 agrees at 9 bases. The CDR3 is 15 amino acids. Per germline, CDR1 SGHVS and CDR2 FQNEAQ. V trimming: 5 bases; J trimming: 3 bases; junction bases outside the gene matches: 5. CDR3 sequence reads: CASSRLADSYNEQFF. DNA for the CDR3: TGTGCCAGCAGCCGACTAGCGGATAGCTACAATGAGCAGTTCTTC.

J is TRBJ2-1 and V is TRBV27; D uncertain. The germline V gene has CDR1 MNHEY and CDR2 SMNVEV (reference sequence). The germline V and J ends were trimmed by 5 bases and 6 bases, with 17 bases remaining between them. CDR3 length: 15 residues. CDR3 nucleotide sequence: TGTGCCAGCAGTCCCACCGCCCCTAGTGGCAATGAGCAGTTCTTC. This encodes CASSPTAPSGNEQFF.

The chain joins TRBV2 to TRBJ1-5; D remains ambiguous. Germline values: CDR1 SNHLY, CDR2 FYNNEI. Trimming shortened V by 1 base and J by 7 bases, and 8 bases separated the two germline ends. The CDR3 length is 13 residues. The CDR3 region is CASSEVGGQPQHF. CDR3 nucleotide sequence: TGTGCCAGCAGTGAAGTGGGAGGGCAGCCCCAGCATTTT.

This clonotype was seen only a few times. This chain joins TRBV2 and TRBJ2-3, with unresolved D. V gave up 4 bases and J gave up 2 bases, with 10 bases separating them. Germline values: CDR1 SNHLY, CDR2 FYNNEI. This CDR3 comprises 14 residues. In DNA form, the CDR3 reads TGTGCCAGCAGTGCTTGGGTTTCCACAGATACGCAGTATTTT. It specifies CASSAWVSTDTQYF.

The CDR3 here is CASSQETGAQYF. Written as DNA, the CDR3 is TGTGCCAGCAGCCAAGAAACGGGGGCGCAGTACTTC. The rearrangement joins TRBV3-2 to TRBJ2-7; TRBD1, the table's D call, was not compared with the DNA. TRBV3-2 is termed a pseudogene. The CDR3 spans 12 residues.

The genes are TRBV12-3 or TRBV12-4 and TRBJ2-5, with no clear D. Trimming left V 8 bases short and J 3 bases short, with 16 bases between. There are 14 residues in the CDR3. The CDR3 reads CASRLGRWEETQYF. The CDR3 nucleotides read TGTGCCAGCCGCCTGGGTCGGTGGGAAGAGACCCAGTACTTC.

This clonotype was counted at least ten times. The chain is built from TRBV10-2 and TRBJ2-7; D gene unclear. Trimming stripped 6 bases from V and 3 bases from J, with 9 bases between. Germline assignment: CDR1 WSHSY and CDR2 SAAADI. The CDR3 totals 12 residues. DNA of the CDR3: TGCGCCAGCAGCTCATTGGGCTACGAGCAGTACTTC. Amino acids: CASSSLGYEQYF.

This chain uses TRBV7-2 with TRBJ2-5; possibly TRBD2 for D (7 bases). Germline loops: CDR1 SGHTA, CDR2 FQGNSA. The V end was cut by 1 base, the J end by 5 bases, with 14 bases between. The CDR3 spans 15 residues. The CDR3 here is CASSLDVGGRETQYF. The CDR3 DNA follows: TGTGCCAGCAGCTTAGATGTGGGGGGGCGGGAGACCCAGTACTTC.

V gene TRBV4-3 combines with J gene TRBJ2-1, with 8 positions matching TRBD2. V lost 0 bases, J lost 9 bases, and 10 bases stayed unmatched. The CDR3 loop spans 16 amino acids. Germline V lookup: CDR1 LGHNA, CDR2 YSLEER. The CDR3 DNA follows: TGCGCCAGCAGCCAAGATACGGGCGGGAGCGGGGGTGAGCAGTTCTTC. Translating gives CASSQDTGGSGGEQFF.

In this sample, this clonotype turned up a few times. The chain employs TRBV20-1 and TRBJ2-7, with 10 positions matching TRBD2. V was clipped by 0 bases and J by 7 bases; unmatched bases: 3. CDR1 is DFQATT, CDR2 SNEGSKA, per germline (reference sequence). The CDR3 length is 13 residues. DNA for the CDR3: TGCAGTGCTAGAGATCTAGCGGGAGAGGAGCAGTACTTC. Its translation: CSARDLAGEEQYF.

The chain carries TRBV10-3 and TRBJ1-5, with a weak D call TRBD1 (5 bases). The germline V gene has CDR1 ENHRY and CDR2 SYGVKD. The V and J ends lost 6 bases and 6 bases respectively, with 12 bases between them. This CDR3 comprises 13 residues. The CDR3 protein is CAIRGGISQPQHF. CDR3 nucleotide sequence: TGTGCCATCAGGGGGGGGATCTCTCAGCCCCAGCATTTT.